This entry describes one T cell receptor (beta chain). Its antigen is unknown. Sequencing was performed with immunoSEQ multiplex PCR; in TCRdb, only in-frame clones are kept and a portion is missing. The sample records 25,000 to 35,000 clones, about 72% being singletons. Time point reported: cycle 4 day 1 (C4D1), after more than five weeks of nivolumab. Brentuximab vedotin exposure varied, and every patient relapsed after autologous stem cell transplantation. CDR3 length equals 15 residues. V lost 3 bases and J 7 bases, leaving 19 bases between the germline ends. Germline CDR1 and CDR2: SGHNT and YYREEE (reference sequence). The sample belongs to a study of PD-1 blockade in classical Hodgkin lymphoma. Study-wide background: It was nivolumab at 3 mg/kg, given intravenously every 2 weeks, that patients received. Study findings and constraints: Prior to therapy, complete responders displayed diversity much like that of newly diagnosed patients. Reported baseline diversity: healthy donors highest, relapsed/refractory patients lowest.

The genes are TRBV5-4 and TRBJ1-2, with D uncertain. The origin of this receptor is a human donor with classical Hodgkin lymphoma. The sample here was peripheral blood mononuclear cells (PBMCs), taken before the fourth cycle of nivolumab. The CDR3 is CASSSPLMRTGGYTF. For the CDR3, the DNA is TGTGCCAGCAGCTCCCCCCTAATGCGGACGGGTGGCTACACCTTC.